This TCR beta chain is drawn from a study of T cell clones after liver transplantation. Study information: Tolerant meant at least one year fully off immunosuppression without liver enzymes above twice normal.

The CDR3 runs to 14 residues. CDR1 and CDR2 (germline): SEHNR, FQNEAQ (reference sequence). The germline V and J ends were trimmed by 3 bases and 5 bases, with 14 bases remaining between them. Using immunoSEQ multiplex PCR, the repertoire was profiled, and TCRdb retains in-frame clones only, with some absent. This sample has around 75,000 clones, with around four fifths found just once. The material sequenced was CD4+ T cells from blood, taken around 48 months after liver transplant. This TCR derives from a human patient who received a liver transplant. Some T cells may have come from the graft donor. The rearrangement uses TRBV7-9 and TRBJ2-7; the D gene is possibly TRBD1 (7 bases). The CDR3 nucleotides are TGTGCCAGCAGCTTCAGGGGGGCCGGGGACGAGCAGTACTTC. Encoded protein: CASSFRGAGDEQYF.